This T cell receptor (beta chain) was captured in a study of T cells in Graves' hyperthyroidism and ophthalmopathy. Amplification yielded TCR beta CDR3 regions, with RNA transcripts as the source. Using the HTBI primer set, a first-round RT-PCR was run on the TCR CDR3. TCRdb called the multiplex PCR reads again in MiXCR, with one record for every CDR3 protein. Found here are a few hundred thousand distinct CDR3 sequences, about 16% of them singletons; the top ten hold 2.5% to 4%. The sequencing sample was made of blood. The source is a woman aged 40 to 55 with Graves' ophthalmopathy.

In DNA, the CDR3 is TGTGCCAGCAGCCCACAGGGGCTCGAAAGTGAAAAACTGTTTTTT. It translates to CASSPQGLESEKLFF. J is TRBJ1-4 and V is TRBV7-9; 7 nucleotides align to TRBD1. The CDR3 has 15 amino acids. CDR1 is SEHNR, CDR2 FQNEAQ, per germline (reference sequence). V was clipped by 5 bases and J by 7 bases; unmatched bases: 10. Using reference TRBV7-9 and TRBJ1-4 for the parts outside the CDR3, the full variable domain is DTGVSQNPRHKITKRGQNVTFRCDPISEHNRLYWYRQTLGQGPEFLTYFQNEAQLEKSRLLSDRFSAERPKGSFSTLEIQRTEQGDSAMYLCASSPQGLESEKLFFGSGTQLSVL.